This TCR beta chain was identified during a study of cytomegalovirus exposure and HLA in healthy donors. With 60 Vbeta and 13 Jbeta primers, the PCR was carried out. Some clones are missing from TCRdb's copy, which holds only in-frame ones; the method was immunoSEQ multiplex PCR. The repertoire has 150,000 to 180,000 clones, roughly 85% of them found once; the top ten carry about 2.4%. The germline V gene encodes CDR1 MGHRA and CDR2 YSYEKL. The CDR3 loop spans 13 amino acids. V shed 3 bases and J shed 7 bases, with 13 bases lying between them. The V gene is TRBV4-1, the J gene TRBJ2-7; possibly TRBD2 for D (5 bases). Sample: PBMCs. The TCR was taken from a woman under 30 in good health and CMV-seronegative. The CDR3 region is CASSHQLVEEQYF. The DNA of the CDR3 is TGCGCCAGCAGCCACCAACTAGTGGAGGAGCAGTACTTC.